These 26 T cell receptor beta chains originate from one sample sequenced in a study of blood T cell repertoires in COVID-19. Only in-frame clones appear in the TCRdb table, and some are missing; sequencing was by immunoSEQ multiplex PCR. The data contain 120,000 to 150,000 clones, around 82% of them singletons. The sequencing sample was made of peripheral blood. All receptors derive from a human donor in a cohort sampled during active COVID-19.

This chain links TRBV7-3 with TRBJ2-3; 10 bases agree with TRBD2. The CDR3 is made up of 17 amino acids. Germline loops: CDR1 SGHTA, CDR2 FQGTGA. Trimming at V came to 0 bases and at J to 4 bases, leaving 7 bases not matched to a gene. DNA of the CDR3: TGTGCCAGCAGCTTAACTCAAGCGGGGGGGCAAGCAGATACGCAGTATTTT. The encoded protein is CASSLTQAGGQADTQYF.

This clone was counted a few times. The chain recombines TRBV3-1 (or the pseudogene TRBV3-2) with TRBJ1-4, with a weak D call TRBD1 (6 bases). Trimming pared 3 bases from V and 0 bases from J, leaving 11 bases between. The CDR3 contains 16 residues. Germline-derived CDR1 and CDR2 are LGHDT and YNNKEL (reference sequence). The CDR3 region is CASSHRGLSTNEKLFF. The CDR3 coding sequence is TGTGCCAGCAGCCACAGGGGCCTCTCAACTAATGAAAAACTGTTTTTT.

The chain links TRBV9 to TRBJ1-6, with D maybe TRBD1 (5 bases). The CDR3 length is 14 residues. V was trimmed by 4 bases and J by 10 bases, leaving 15 bases between them. Germline CDR1 SGDLS, CDR2 YYNGEE. The CDR3 bases are TGTGCCAGCAGCCTCGCCGGGGGTGGCTCACCCCTCCACTTT. Protein sequence: CASSLAGGGSPLHF.

The sample holds many counts of this clone. Relative to the germline gene, one junction end is altered; a read error may explain this. The V and J genes are TRBV7-7 and TRBJ2-7; TRBD1 aligns across 8 bases. The germline CDR1 and CDR2 sequences are SSHAT and FNYEAQ (reference sequence). The CDR3 contains 16 residues. The CDR3 here is CASSPSMDRALYEQYF. In DNA form, the CDR3 reads TGTGCTAGCAGCCCATCAATGGACAGGGCTCTCTACGAGCAGTACTTC.

This chain connects TRBV6-1 to TRBJ2-1; 8 nucleotides agree with TRBD1. The CDR3 has 17 amino acids. Germline V gene sequence: CDR1 MNHNS, CDR2 SASEGT. After removal of 0 bases from V and 8 bases from J, the junction contained 12 bases not matched to a gene. CDR3 protein: CASSEAGRGDRGHEQFF. The CDR3 coding sequence is TGTGCCAGCAGTGAAGCCGGGCGGGGAGACAGGGGACATGAGCAGTTCTTC.

The chain links TRBV7-6 to TRBJ1-2; TRBD1 matches 8 bases. V trimming: 5 bases; J trimming: 4 bases; junction bases outside the gene matches: 6. The V gene's germline CDR1 is SGHVS and CDR2 FNYEAQ. The CDR3 runs 14 residues. For the CDR3, the DNA is TGTGCCAGCAGCCCAGGACAGGGAGGCTATGGCTACACCTTC. Amino acids: CASSPGQGGYGYTF.

This clone was observed a handful of times. V usage is TRBV5-1 and J usage is TRBJ1-1, with D maybe TRBD1 (6 bases). Looked up from germline, CDR1 is SGHRS and CDR2 is YFSETQ. The CDR3 length is 15 residues. V lost 4 bases and J lost 4, with 17 bases in between. The CDR3 coding sequence is TGCGCCAGCAGCGCGGGGGCGACAGGAGGCACTGAAGCTTTCTTT. Amino acid sequence: CASSAGATGGTEAFF.

The J gene is TRBJ1-1, the V gene TRBV6-5; a possible D gene is TRBD1 (6 bases). This CDR3 has 15 amino acids. With 8 bases removed from V and 4 bases from J, the gap between germline ends came to 20 bases. Looked up from germline, CDR1 is MNHEY and CDR2 is SVGAGI. The CDR3 nucleotides read TGTGCCAGCGTCTCGTTCAGGGGCCGGCGCACTGAAGCTTTCTTT. Protein: CASVSFRGRRTEAFF.

This chain connects TRBV7-2 to TRBJ2-7; D gene uncertain. The CDR3 covers 14 residues. Trimming pared 1 base from V and 2 bases from J, leaving 9 bases between. Germline V gene lookup returns CDR1 SGHTA and CDR2 FQGNSA. CDR3 loop: CASSLDSHTYEQYF. CDR3 DNA: TGTGCCAGCAGCTTAGATTCACACACCTACGAGCAGTACTTC.

This clone occurred many times. The chain's CDR3 is CASSLGRQGTGELFF. Written as DNA, the CDR3 is TGTGCCAGCAGCCTAGGGAGGCAAGGCACCGGGGAGCTGTTTTTT. The chain has TRBV5-4 and TRBJ2-2; perhaps TRBD2 as D (6 bases). V lost 4 bases, J lost 4 bases, and 14 bases lay in between. This CDR3 is built from 15 residues. Germline V gene sequence: CDR1 SGHNT, CDR2 YYREEE (reference sequence).

V is TRBV3-1 (or the pseudogene TRBV3-2) and J is TRBJ2-5; a weak D match, TRBD2 (5 bases). The CDR3 sequence is 15 residues long. Trimming removed 5 bases at V and 3 bases at J, with 16 bases between. CDR1 is LGHDT, CDR2 YNNKEL, per germline (reference sequence). This CDR3 reads CASSDRRGFKETQYF. CDR3 nucleotide sequence: TGTGCCAGCAGCGACCGTCGGGGTTTTAAAGAGACCCAGTACTTC.

The chain employs TRBV3-1 (or the pseudogene TRBV3-2) and TRBJ2-3; D is ambiguous. The CDR3 runs 12 residues. Per germline, CDR1 LGHDT and CDR2 YNNKEL (reference sequence). The ends were cut back, 1 base at V and 4 bases at J, with 3 bases in the middle. CDR3 DNA sequence: TGTGCCAGCAGCCAAGTCGCAGATACGCAGTATTTT. Translating gives CASSQVADTQYF.

This sequence joins TRBV3-1 (or the pseudogene TRBV3-2) and TRBJ2-2, with D tentatively TRBD1 (6 bases). This CDR3 is built from 16 residues. Germline CDR1 is LGHDT and CDR2 is YNNKEL (reference sequence). V was pared by 5 bases and J by 0 bases, with 13 bases between. The CDR3: CASSALQGSNTGELFF. CDR3 in DNA: TGTGCCAGCAGCGCACTACAGGGCTCGAACACCGGGGAGCTGTTTTTT.

J is TRBJ2-7 and V is TRBV5-4; 9 bases agree with TRBD2. The CDR3 loop spans 14 amino acids. Germline-derived CDR1 and CDR2 are SGHNT and YYREEE (reference sequence). V shed 6 bases and J 2 bases; nucleotides not matched to a gene: 6. The CDR3 is CASTRREGPYEQYF. The CDR3 DNA is TGTGCCAGCACCCGGCGGGAGGGCCCCTACGAGCAGTACTTC.

In regard to this clone: Within the sample, other DNA sequences also encode this same CDR3. The rearrangement links TRBV5-1 to TRBJ2-5; no definite D call. This CDR3 has 12 amino acids. Looked up from germline, CDR1 is SGHRS and CDR2 is YFSETQ. V was pared by 0 bases and J by 4 bases, with 4 bases between. CDR3 residues: CASSLAGETQYF. Written as DNA, the CDR3 is TGCGCCAGCAGCTTGGCAGGAGAGACCCAGTACTTC.

The rearrangement links TRBV29-1 to TRBJ2-5, with D possibly matching TRBD2 (5 bases). Per germline, CDR1 SQVTM and CDR2 ANQGSEA. The CDR3 is 13 amino acids. V was shortened by 5 bases and J by 6 bases, with 16 bases between the two germline ends. Here the CDR3 reads CSVQRLAMQTQYF. In nucleotides, the CDR3 is TGCAGCGTTCAAAGGCTAGCAATGCAGACCCAGTACTTC.

This chain joins TRBV5-1 and TRBJ2-7; perhaps TRBD1 as D (6 bases). V was shortened by 4 bases and J by 2 bases, with 13 bases between the two germline ends. Germline lookup yields CDR1 SGHRS and CDR2 YFSETQ. The CDR3 is 14 amino acids. The CDR3 spells CASSGWTVPYEQYF. The CDR3 DNA reads as TGCGCCAGCAGCGGCTGGACAGTCCCCTACGAGCAGTACTTC.

This clone was detected only a few times. The J gene is TRBJ2-7, the V gene TRBV5-1; TRBD1 is a possible D gene (6 bases). This CDR3 contains 14 residues. CDR1 and CDR2 from the germline V gene are SGHRS and YFSETQ. Trimming took 3 bases from V and 4 from J, leaving 14 bases between them. The CDR3 DNA reads TGCGCCAGCAGCTCCAGGGGTCCCCTTTACGAGCAGTACTTC. Amino acid sequence: CASSSRGPLYEQYF.

The chain is built from TRBV5-5 and TRBJ1-5, with a weak D call TRBD1 (6 bases). The CDR3 runs to 15 residues. V lost 2 bases, J lost 1 base, and 10 bases lay in between. Germline loops: CDR1 SGHKS, CDR2 YYEKEE (reference sequence). CDR3 region: CASSFSGTSNQPQHF. The CDR3 bases are TGTGCCAGCAGCTTCTCGGGGACAAGCAATCAGCCCCAGCATTTT.

This clone has only a few counts. The chain uses TRBV5-1 and TRBJ2-2; 9 bases align to TRBD1. The CDR3 loop spans 15 amino acids. Germline lookup yields CDR1 SGHRS and CDR2 YFSETQ. Trimming took 4 bases from V and 5 from J; bases not matched to a gene: 6. CDR3: CASSGWTGVTGELFF. CDR3 nucleotide sequence: TGCGCCAGCAGCGGGTGGACAGGGGTAACCGGGGAGCTGTTTTTT.

The chain is built from TRBV5-1 and TRBJ2-1, with 9 nucleotides matching TRBD2. The CDR3 contains 15 residues. Germline trimming cut 4 bases from V and 6 bases from J; bases unmatched to any gene: 8. CDR1 and CDR2 (germline): SGHRS, YFSETQ. In DNA form, the CDR3 reads TGCGCCAGCAGCACTCGCGGGGGGGCCTCCAATGAGCAGTTCTTC. Translating gives CASSTRGGASNEQFF.

This clone was counted ten times or more. The V gene is TRBV4-1, the J gene TRBJ1-2, with D unclear. The CDR3 loop spans 13 amino acids. The germline V gene encodes CDR1 MGHRA and CDR2 YSYEKL. The ends were cut back, 4 bases at V and 6 bases at J, with 12 bases in the middle. CDR3 amino acids: CASSRPPGDGYTF. The CDR3 DNA reads TGCGCCAGCAGCCGCCCCCCAGGCGATGGCTACACCTTC.

This chain connects TRBV28 to TRBJ1-1; a weak D match, TRBD1 (5 bases). CDR1 and CDR2 from the germline V gene are MDHEN and SYDVKM. CDR3 length: 16 amino acids. V dropped 6 bases and J dropped 3 bases, with 20 bases sitting between them. The chain's CDR3 is CASSFQEGRIYTEAFF. CDR3 nucleotide sequence: TGTGCCAGCAGCTTCCAGGAGGGGCGCATTTACACTGAAGCTTTCTTT.

The table lists this clone with a count of one. The V and J genes are TRBV5-6 and TRBJ1-3; D perhaps matches TRBD1 (5 bases). The CDR3 length is 15 residues. CDR1 and CDR2 from the germline V gene are SGHDT and YYEEEE. V lost 4 bases to trimming and J lost 0 bases, with 11 bases between them. This CDR3 reads CASSIRQISGNTIYF. CDR3 in DNA: TGTGCCAGCAGCATACGACAGATCTCTGGAAACACCATATATTTT.

The J gene is TRBJ1-2, the V gene TRBV5-6; D is uncertain. Germline assignment: CDR1 SGHDT and CDR2 YYEEEE. Deletions cut 0 bases from V and 5 bases from J, with 11 bases between. The CDR3 consists of 14 residues. CDR3 protein: CASSLGQSEYGYTF. DNA for the CDR3: TGTGCCAGCAGCTTGGGGCAGTCTGAATATGGCTACACCTTC.

The V and J genes are TRBV11-3 and TRBJ2-2; D gene uncertain. The V gene lost 5 bases and the J gene lost 1 base, with 8 bases spanning the gap. Germline V gives CDR1 SGHNT, CDR2 YENEEA. The CDR3 loop spans 14 amino acids. This chain's CDR3 is CASSRELNTGELFF. In DNA, the CDR3 is TGTGCCAGCAGCCGAGAGTTGAACACCGGGGAGCTGTTTTTT.